This T cell receptor (beta chain) was recovered during a study of vaccination and CD4 T cells after COVID-19. The Oncomine TCR Beta short-read assay was applied to DNA of cultured CD4+ T cells. TCRdb reprocessed the PCR reads with MiXCR, giving one entry per CDR3 protein. The sample has 15,000 to 20,000 distinct CDR3 sequences, roughly 40% seen once; the top ten hold approximately 10%. This CDR3 has 15 residues. The germline CDR1 and CDR2 sequences are DFQATT and SNEGSKA (reference sequence). With 0 bases removed from V and 6 bases from J, the gap between germline ends came to 12 bases. Treatment defined: roughly 11-day PBMC culture with coronavirus spike peptide pools or control peptides (ViraFEST assay). ViraFEST relied on peptide pools to expand antigen-specific T cells; the TCRs were sequenced afterward. This clonotype appeared a few times. As yet, its antigen is unknown.

V gene TRBV20-1 combines with J gene TRBJ1-6; maybe TRBD1 (5 bases). The source material was CD4+ T cells from blood, cultured in vitro, sampled after SARS-CoV-2 vaccination. This sequence originates from a human donor who had recovered from COVID-19. CDR3: CSAREPRGPNSPLHF. The CDR3 DNA reads TGCAGTGCTAGAGAGCCCCGGGGCCCTAATTCACCCCTCCACTTT.